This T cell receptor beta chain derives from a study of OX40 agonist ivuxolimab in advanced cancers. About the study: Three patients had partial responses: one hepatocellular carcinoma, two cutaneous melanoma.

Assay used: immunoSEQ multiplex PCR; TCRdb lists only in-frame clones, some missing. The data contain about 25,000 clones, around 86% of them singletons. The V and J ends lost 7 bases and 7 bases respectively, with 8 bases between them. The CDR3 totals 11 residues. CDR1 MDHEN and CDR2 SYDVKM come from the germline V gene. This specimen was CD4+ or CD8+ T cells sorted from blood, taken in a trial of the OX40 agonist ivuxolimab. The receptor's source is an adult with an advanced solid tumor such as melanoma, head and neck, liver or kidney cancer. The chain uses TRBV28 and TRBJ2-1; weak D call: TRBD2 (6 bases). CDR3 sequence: CASKGLNEQFF. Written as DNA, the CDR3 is TGTGCCAGCAAGGGACTTAATGAGCAGTTCTTC.